One sample yielded the 19 T cell receptor beta chains listed below, sequenced in a study of T-cell reconstitution after alpha-beta-depleted transplantation in children. The library targeted TCRbeta and was prepared with unique molecular identifiers. TCRdb analysed the PCR reads with MiXCR anew, one entry per CDR3 protein. The sample has around 130,000 distinct CDR3 sequences; roughly 10% are singletons. This material consisted of PBMCs, mostly from graft donor cells, taken 180 days after TCRalphabeta/CD19-depleted stem cell transplant. These receptor sequences come from a girl under three years old who had a stem cell transplant for combined immunodeficiency, so the T cells may come from the graft donor.

This clonotype was seen more than once but under ten times. J is TRBJ2-3 and V is TRBV7-9; D unclear. The germline gives CDR1 SEHNR, CDR2 FQNEAQ (reference sequence). The CDR3 covers 12 residues. V gave up 1 base and J gave up 4 bases, with 3 bases separating them. The CDR3 here is CASSLVSDTQYF. As DNA, the CDR3 is TGTGCCAGCAGCTTAGTGTCAGATACGCAGTATTTT.

The CDR3: CAIRRVNTGELFF. DNA of the CDR3: TGTGCCATTAGACGGGTGAACACCGGGGAGCTGTTTTTT. This chain uses TRBV12-3 or TRBV12-4 with TRBJ2-2, with no clear D. This CDR3 spans 13 amino acids. V was pared by 10 bases and J by 1 base, with 10 bases between.

This rearrangement joins TRBV7-2 to TRBJ1-6, with D uncertain. The CDR3 has 13 amino acids. V was pared by 5 bases and J by 2 bases, with 4 bases between. CDR1 SGHTA and CDR2 FQGNSA come from the germline V gene. The CDR3 here is CASSGPYNSPLHF. The CDR3 bases are TGTGCCAGCAGCGGACCCTATAATTCACCCCTCCACTTT.

There are a few counts of this clonotype. Here the CDR3 reads CAWSTRLAGGSYNEQFF. The CDR3 DNA sequence: TGTGCCTGGAGTACCCGGCTAGCGGGGGGTTCCTACAATGAGCAGTTCTTC. The rearrangement links TRBV30 to TRBJ2-1; 11 nucleotides match TRBD2. The V and J ends lost 2 bases and 1 base, in that order; junction bases with no gene match: 7. The CDR3 spans 17 residues. The V gene's germline CDR1 is GTSNPN and CDR2 SVGIG (reference sequence).

CDR3 sequence reads: CSASGATNQPQHF. The CDR3 nucleotides read TGCAGTGCTAGCGGGGCAACCAATCAGCCCCAGCATTTT. V is TRBV20-1 and J is TRBJ1-5; a possible D gene is TRBD1 (5 bases). V was clipped by 3 bases and J by 3 bases, with 9 bases between them. The CDR3 has 13 amino acids. Germline loops: CDR1 DFQATT, CDR2 SNEGSKA (reference sequence).

V gene TRBV14 combines with J gene TRBJ2-2, with D possibly matching TRBD2 (5 bases). V lost 1 base to trimming and J lost 5 bases, with 11 bases between them. The CDR3 loop spans 15 amino acids. The germline CDR1 and CDR2 sequences are SGHDN and FVKESK. Here the CDR3 reads CASSQVRGGTGELFF. The CDR3 DNA reads TGTGCCAGCAGCCAAGTTCGGGGTGGGACCGGGGAGCTGTTTTTT.

The V gene is TRBV19, the J gene TRBJ2-1, with D maybe TRBD2 (6 bases). V was cut by 5 bases and J by 3 bases, with 17 bases left in between. This CDR3 is built from 16 residues. Germline CDR1 and CDR2: LNHDA and SQIVND (reference sequence). The chain's CDR3 is CASSPFRRDFYNEQFF. The CDR3 region has the DNA TGTGCCAGTAGTCCCTTTAGGAGGGACTTCTACAATGAGCAGTTCTTC.

The rearrangement joins TRBV5-1 to TRBJ2-5, with unresolved D. V lost 3 bases and J lost 3, with 12 bases in between. Germline CDR1 and CDR2: SGHRS and YFSETQ. The length of the CDR3 is 14 residues. The DNA for the CDR3 is TGCGCCAGCAGCTGGCAGCAAGTCAAAGAGACCCAGTACTTC. This encodes CASSWQQVKETQYF. Combining the CDR3 with reference TRBV5-1 and TRBJ2-5 gives the whole variable domain KAGVTQTPRYLIKTRGQQVTLSCSPISGHRSVSWYQQTPGQGLQFLFEYFSETQRNKGNFPGRFSGRQFSNSRSEMNVSTLELGDSALYLCASSWQQVKETQYFGPGTRLLVL.

This rearrangement joins TRBV29-1 to TRBJ2-5; TRBD2 is a possible D gene (5 bases). Trimming shortened V by 5 bases and J by 3 bases, and 7 bases separated the two germline ends. This CDR3 is built from 11 residues. CDR1 SQVTM and CDR2 ANQGSEA come from the germline V gene. The CDR3 DNA reads TGCAGCGTTACTAGGAAAGAGACCCAGTACTTC. Its protein product is CSVTRKETQYF.

The rearrangement uses TRBV20-1 and TRBJ2-7, with D possibly being TRBD1 or TRBD2 (5 bases each). This CDR3 has 17 residues. Germline lookup yields CDR1 DFQATT and CDR2 SNEGSKA (reference sequence). V lost 0 bases, J lost 3 bases, and 21 bases lay in between. The CDR3 is CSARDGERGVYIYEQYF. As DNA, the CDR3 is TGCAGTGCTAGAGATGGGGAGAGAGGGGTTTACATCTACGAGCAGTACTTC.

The table lists this clonotype with a few counts. The rearrangement uses TRBV12-3 or TRBV12-4 and TRBJ2-3, with 7 bases that match TRBD1. J was trimmed by 2 bases and V by 6 bases; bases with no gene match: 14. This CDR3 comprises 17 residues. The CDR3 region is CASRPLLQGPPTDTQYF. The CDR3 nucleotides read TGTGCCAGCAGACCACTCTTACAGGGGCCCCCCACAGATACGCAGTATTTT.

This clonotype showed up many times. The chain links TRBV2 to TRBJ2-1, with TRBD1 matching 8 bases. The length of the CDR3 is 15 residues. Germline loops: CDR1 SNHLY, CDR2 FYNNEI. With V trimmed by 5 bases and J by 7 bases, 10 bases remained unmatched. The CDR3: CASSNGGQVLNEQFF. The DNA for the CDR3 is TGTGCCAGCAGTAACGGGGGACAGGTATTGAATGAGCAGTTCTTC.

Of note for this clonotype: Germline and junction disagree at one end, which may indicate a read error. The J gene is TRBJ2-3, the V gene TRBV7-7; possible D gene TRBD2, 6 bases. The CDR3 is 14 residues long. Germline V gene sequence: CDR1 SSHAT, CDR2 FNYEAQ (reference sequence). The CDR3 protein is CASSSGTAGNTQYF. CDR3 sequence (DNA): TGTGCTAGCAGCTCCGGGACTGCAGGCAATACGCAGTATTTT.

Concerning this clonotype: A junction boundary mismatches the germline segment, possibly from a read error. The chain employs TRBV6-2 or TRBV6-3 and TRBJ2-6; maybe TRBD1 (6 bases). CDR3 length equals 16 residues. Germline V gene lookup returns CDR1 MNHEY and CDR2 SVGEGT. The DNA for the CDR3 is TGTGCCAGCAGTATCTACTACAGGGCTGGGGCCAACGGCCTGACTTTC. This encodes CASSIYYRAGANGLTF.

This chain uses TRBV4-3 with TRBJ1-5, with D unresolved. Per the germline V gene, CDR1 is LGHNA and CDR2 is YSLEER. This CDR3 contains 14 residues. Trimming left V 0 bases short and J 5 bases short, with 8 bases between. DNA for the CDR3: TGCGCCAGCAGCCAAGAATCCTCCTATCAGCCCCAGCATTTT. This gives the protein CASSQESSYQPQHF.

The rearrangement links TRBV20-1 to TRBJ2-1; D may correspond to TRBD1 or TRBD2 (5 bases each). Germline V gene lookup returns CDR1 DFQATT and CDR2 SNEGSKA (reference sequence). This CDR3 is built from 11 residues. V lost 0 bases and J 10 bases, leaving 7 bases between the germline ends. The CDR3 bases are TGCAGTGCTAGAGATGGGGGAGAGCAGTTCTTC. Protein product: CSARDGGEQFF.

V is TRBV20-1 and J is TRBJ2-1; 10 bases line up with TRBD2. After removal of 7 bases from V and 0 bases from J, the junction contained 9 bases not matched to a gene. The CDR3 runs 16 residues. Germline V gives CDR1 DFQATT, CDR2 SNEGSKA (reference sequence). The CDR3 loop reads CSVPGLAISSYNEQFF. CDR3 sequence (DNA): TGCAGTGTACCGGGACTAGCGATCAGCTCCTACAATGAGCAGTTCTTC.

A few counts support this clonotype. This rearrangement joins TRBV12-3 or TRBV12-4 to TRBJ1-6; TRBD1 is a possible D gene (5 bases). V was shortened by 1 base and J by 10 bases, with 14 bases between the two germline ends. This CDR3 contains 15 residues. The DNA for the CDR3 is TGTGCCAGCAGTTTAGTCGTCCCGGGACTATCACCCCTCCACTTT. Its protein product is CASSLVVPGLSPLHF.

V and J are TRBV30 and TRBJ2-3; maybe TRBD1 (6 bases). Germline V gene data show CDR1 as GTSNPN and CDR2 as SVGIG (reference sequence). V lost 3 bases and J 2 bases, leaving 6 bases between the germline ends. The CDR3 is 12 amino acids. CDR3 nucleotide sequence: TGTGCCTGGAGGGGGGCCACAGATACGCAGTATTTT. Amino acid sequence: CAWRGATDTQYF.